These 16 T cell receptor beta chains were sequenced from one sample in a study of patients and donors after allogeneic stem cell transplantation. TCRdb processed the RT-PCR reads anew with MiXCR; each CDR3 protein has one entry. This sample yields approximately 140,000 distinct CDR3 sequences, of which about two fifths are seen a single time; roughly 52% belongs to the top ten. Sequenced: blood, either unsorted or a sorted T cell fraction (not recorded which). The source of these receptors is a human donor who was either an allogeneic HSCT recipient or a stem cell or donor lymphocyte infusion donor (not recorded which). It is not recorded whose cells these are; they may come from a transplant donor.

The chain joins TRBV12-3 or TRBV12-4 to TRBJ1-2, with 7 positions matching TRBD1. The CDR3 extends over 13 amino acids. V lost 6 bases, J lost 4 bases, and 5 bases stayed unmatched. CDR3 loop: CASSQRQGYGYTF. In DNA, the CDR3 is TGTGCCAGCAGCCAAAGACAGGGCTATGGCTACACCTTC.

J is TRBJ1-6 and V is TRBV15; 11 positions match TRBD1. Germline V gives CDR1 LNHNV, CDR2 YYDKDF (reference sequence). The V segment lost 0 bases and the J segment 10 bases; nucleotides outside the gene matches: 8. This CDR3 has 17 amino acids. The CDR3 region has the DNA TGTGCCACCAGCAGAGATCCCGGGACAGGGGGTGGATCACCCCTCCACTTT. Translated, it gives CATSRDPGTGGGSPLHF.

The CDR3 sequence: CAVGTAMAGYTF. CDR3 DNA: TGTGCCGTAGGGACGGCCATGGCAGGCTACACCTTC. The chain employs TRBV25-1 and TRBJ1-2; possible D gene TRBD1, 5 bases. V lost 11 bases and J 8 bases, leaving 18 bases between the germline ends. From germline, CDR1 is MGHDK and CDR2 SYGVNS. The CDR3 runs to 12 residues.

The chain has TRBV7-2 and TRBJ2-1, with 12 bases identical to TRBD1. V lost 1 base and J lost 10; bases outside the gene matches: 11. Germline CDR1 and CDR2: SGHTA and FQGNSA. The length of the CDR3 is 17 residues. Here the CDR3 reads CASSLGSLGTGGLEQFF. The CDR3 DNA reads as TGTGCCAGCAGCTTAGGAAGTTTGGGGACAGGGGGCCTCGAGCAGTTCTTC.

V and J are TRBV7-2 and TRBJ1-6; D uncertain. This CDR3 is 11 amino acids long. The ends were cut back, 4 bases at V and 15 bases at J, with 10 bases in the middle. The germline V gene has CDR1 SGHTA and CDR2 FQGNSA. CDR3 sequence (DNA): TGTGCCAGCAGCTCCAGGACGGGCCTCCACTTT. This gives the protein CASSSRTGLHF.

This clonotype was seen a handful of times. The J gene is TRBJ1-3, the V gene TRBV7-2; D gene uncertain. V lost 3 bases, J lost 0 bases, and 12 bases lay in between. The CDR3 is made up of 16 amino acids. Germline loops: CDR1 SGHTA, CDR2 FQGNSA. The CDR3 protein is CASSFGVQRSGNTIYF. The CDR3 DNA sequence: TGTGCCAGCAGCTTCGGGGTCCAGCGCTCTGGAAACACCATATATTTT.

This chain links TRBV27 with TRBJ1-1, with D uncertain. Germline CDR1 MNHEY, CDR2 SMNVEV (reference sequence). The CDR3 is made up of 11 amino acids. V was pared by 4 bases and J by 6 bases, with 6 bases between. CDR3 nucleotides: TGTGCCAGCAGTTCCTACTCTGAAGCTTTCTTT. Its protein is CASSSYSEAFF.

The chain carries TRBV12-3 or TRBV12-4 and TRBJ2-7, with 8 positions matching TRBD1. The CDR3 has 14 residues. Trimming cost V 7 bases and J 3 bases; bases outside gene matches: 8. The CDR3 spells CASTQFGTGYEQYF. CDR3 coding DNA: TGTGCCAGCACCCAATTCGGGACAGGCTACGAGCAGTACTTC.

The chain is built from TRBV12-3 or TRBV12-4 and TRBJ1-5; 8 bases fit TRBD1. The V and J ends lost 5 bases and 1 base, in that order; junction bases with no gene match: 16. The CDR3 spans 19 residues. The CDR3 bases are TGTGCCAGCAGTGGAGACAGGGGTGGTCTATATTTGAGCAATCAGCCCCAGCATTTT. It encodes CASSGDRGGLYLSNQPQHF.

This chain links TRBV7-2 with TRBJ1-2, with D possibly being TRBD1 (5 bases). This CDR3 is 13 amino acids long. V lost 1 base and J 6 bases, leaving 9 bases between the germline ends. The V gene's germline CDR1 is SGHTA and CDR2 FQGNSA. CDR3 DNA: TGTGCCAGCAGCTTAGACGGGGGGAATGGCTACACCTTC. Its protein product is CASSLDGGNGYTF.

CDR3 nucleotide sequence: TGTGCCAGCAGTTACGGTCCTGGAGCCACCATATATTTT. Protein: CASSYGPGATIYF. The chain employs TRBV6-5 and TRBJ1-3; no clear D gene. This CDR3 is 13 amino acids long. Germline values: CDR1 MNHEY, CDR2 SVGAGI. Between the trimmed V and J ends, which lost 2 bases and 9 bases, there was a span of 11 bases.

This clonotype appeared a few times. CDR3 in DNA: TGTGCCAGCAGTTACTATCCGACGGAATACTCTGGAAACACCATATATTTT. Its protein is CASSYYPTEYSGNTIYF. The chain uses TRBV6-5 and TRBJ1-3; no clear D gene. There are 17 residues in the CDR3. V lost 1 base to trimming and J lost 0 bases, with 13 bases between them. CDR1 and CDR2 (germline): MNHEY, SVGAGI.

This clonotype was seen a few times. This chain links TRBV12-3 or TRBV12-4 with TRBJ1-3; D remains ambiguous. CDR3 length: 14 residues. Trimming removed 2 bases at V and 0 bases at J, with 5 bases between. CDR3 protein: CASSLSNSGNTIYF. For the CDR3, the DNA is TGTGCCAGCAGTTTATCTAACTCTGGAAACACCATATATTTT.

The chain recombines TRBV28 with TRBJ2-2, with D unclear. V lost 1 base to trimming and J lost 6 bases, with 6 bases between them. The CDR3 has 13 amino acids. The V gene's germline CDR1 is MDHEN and CDR2 SYDVKM. CDR3 amino acids: CASSLYQPGELFF. For the CDR3, the DNA is TGTGCCAGCAGTTTATACCAGCCCGGGGAGCTGTTTTTT.

The chain employs TRBV6-5 and TRBJ2-1, with 14 bases matching TRBD2. V shed 6 bases, J shed 0 bases, and the junction held 1 base outside the gene matches. From germline, CDR1 is MNHEY and CDR2 SVGAGI. CDR3 length equals 16 residues. The CDR3 here is CASRGLAGGSYNEQFF. The CDR3 DNA follows: TGTGCCAGCAGAGGACTAGCGGGGGGCTCCTACAATGAGCAGTTCTTC.

The chain is built from TRBV10-3 and TRBJ2-1; no clear D. The CDR3 sequence is 13 residues long. Germline V gene data show CDR1 as ENHRY and CDR2 as SYGVKD. V gave up 5 bases and J gave up 8 bases, with 13 bases separating them. This chain's CDR3 is CAISRKLDHEQFF. The CDR3 DNA sequence: TGTGCCATCAGTCGTAAACTGGACCATGAGCAGTTCTTC.